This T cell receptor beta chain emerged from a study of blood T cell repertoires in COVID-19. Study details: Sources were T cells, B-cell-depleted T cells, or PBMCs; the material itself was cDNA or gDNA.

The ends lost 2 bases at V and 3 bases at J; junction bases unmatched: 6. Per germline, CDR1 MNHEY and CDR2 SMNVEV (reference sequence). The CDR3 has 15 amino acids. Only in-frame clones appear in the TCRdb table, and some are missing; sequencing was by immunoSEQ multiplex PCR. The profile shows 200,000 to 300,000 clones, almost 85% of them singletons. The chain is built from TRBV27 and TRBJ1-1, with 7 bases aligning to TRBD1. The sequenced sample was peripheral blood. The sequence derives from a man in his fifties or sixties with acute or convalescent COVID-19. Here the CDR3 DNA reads TGTGCCAGCAGTTTAACAGGGGTGGGGGACACTGAAGCTTTCTTT. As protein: CASSLTGVGDTEAFF.